Each of the 20 T cell receptor beta chains below was sequenced from the same sample in a study of cytomegalovirus exposure and HLA in healthy donors. Primers for the PCR totalled 60 Vbeta and 13 Jbeta. Repertoires were generated with immunoSEQ multiplex PCR, while TCRdb's copy carries only in-frame clones and drops some. The data hold fewer than 85,000 clones, with roughly 70% observed a single time. Sequencing used PBMCs. These receptors originate from a man between 60 and 75 years old in good health and CMV-seropositive.

This chain connects TRBV18 to TRBJ1-6; D might be TRBD1 (5 bases). The V gene lost 2 bases and the J gene lost 6 bases, with 14 bases spanning the gap. This CDR3 spans 16 amino acids. From germline, CDR1 is KGHSH and CDR2 LQKENI. The CDR3: CASSPGEGVSNSPLHF. Here the CDR3 DNA reads TGTGCCAGCTCACCAGGGGAAGGGGTTAGTAATTCACCCCTCCACTTT.

V and J are TRBV19 and TRBJ2-2, with a tentative D call TRBD2 (5 bases). The CDR3 contains 15 residues. V dropped 7 bases and J dropped 2 bases, with 14 bases sitting between them. CDR1 and CDR2 from the germline V gene are LNHDA and SQIVND (reference sequence). The CDR3 region is CASTSIARNTGELFF. The CDR3 nucleotides read TGTGCCAGTACTTCGATAGCGAGAAACACCGGGGAGCTGTTTTTT.

This rearrangement joins TRBV5-1 to TRBJ2-3; 9 bases match TRBD2. The CDR3 sequence is 16 residues long. With V trimmed by 0 bases and J by 1 base, 3 bases remained unmatched. The germline V gene encodes CDR1 SGHRS and CDR2 YFSETQ. The DNA of the CDR3 is TGCGCCAGCAGCTTGGCCAAGCGGGAGGGCACAGATACGCAGTATTTT. Protein: CASSLAKREGTDTQYF.

The chain joins TRBV5-4 to TRBJ1-2, with TRBD1 as a possible D gene (5 bases). Trimming cost V 0 bases and J 0 bases, with 9 bases left between them. Germline V gene data show CDR1 as SGHNT and CDR2 as YYREEE (reference sequence). This CDR3 contains 15 residues. The CDR3 nucleotides read TGTGCCAGCAGCTTGGATTGGACACCTAACTATGGCTACACCTTC. It codes for CASSLDWTPNYGYTF.

This clone was observed a few times. This sequence joins TRBV6-1 and TRBJ1-2; tentatively, D is TRBD1 (6 bases). The germline V and J ends were trimmed by 6 bases and 4 bases, with 15 bases remaining between them. Per the germline V gene, CDR1 is MNHNS and CDR2 is SASEGT. The CDR3 length is 14 residues. CDR3: CASRFGQTSYGYTF. DNA for the CDR3: TGTGCCAGCAGATTTGGACAGACCTCCTATGGCTACACCTTC.

The chain employs TRBV5-6 and TRBJ2-3; TRBD2 matches at 10 bases. V dropped 2 bases and J dropped 2; count of bases not matched to a gene: 5. The germline gives CDR1 SGHDT, CDR2 YYEEEE. The CDR3 loop spans 16 amino acids. CDR3 residues: CASSFLAGDTTDTQYF. The CDR3 coding sequence is TGTGCCAGCAGCTTCCTAGCGGGAGACACCACAGATACGCAGTATTTT.

This chain joins TRBV6-5 and TRBJ2-7; no reliable D call. The V end was cut by 5 bases, the J end by 3 bases, with 14 bases between. The CDR3 runs to 14 residues. Germline V gene data show CDR1 as MNHEY and CDR2 as SVGAGI. This CDR3 reads CASSQVGADYEQYF. In DNA form, the CDR3 reads TGTGCCAGCAGTCAGGTAGGCGCTGACTACGAGCAGTACTTC.

The CDR3: CASSDGDRGRINEQFF. In nucleotides, the CDR3 is TGTGCCAGCAGCGACGGCGACAGGGGGAGGATCAATGAGCAGTTCTTC. This rearrangement joins TRBV9 to TRBJ2-1, with 9 nucleotides matching TRBD1. This CDR3 has 16 residues. The V gene's germline CDR1 is SGDLS and CDR2 YYNGEE. V shed 3 bases and J 6 bases; nucleotides not matched to a gene: 10.

The genes are TRBV4-1 and TRBJ2-5, with TRBD1 identical over 8 bases. V lost 4 bases to trimming and J lost 3 bases; unmatched junction nucleotides: 7. This CDR3 region has 15 residues. Germline CDR1 is MGHRA and CDR2 is YSYEKL. CDR3 sequence reads: CASSLRQGLEETQYF. CDR3 bases: TGCGCCAGCAGCCTAAGACAGGGGCTTGAAGAGACCCAGTACTTC.

This sequence joins TRBV6-5 and TRBJ2-1; the D is unclear. V lost 6 bases, J lost 0 bases, and 9 bases lay in between. The CDR3 sequence is 14 residues long. The germline V gene has CDR1 MNHEY and CDR2 SVGAGI. CDR3 loop: CASSRLSSYNEQFF. CDR3 nucleotides: TGTGCCAGCAGCAGGCTCAGCTCCTACAATGAGCAGTTCTTC.

This chain links TRBV2 with TRBJ1-5, with 7 bases fitting TRBD1. J was trimmed by 2 bases and V by 0 bases; bases with no gene match: 4. Germline V gene lookup returns CDR1 SNHLY and CDR2 FYNNEI. The CDR3 extends over 16 amino acids. CDR3 nucleotide sequence: TGTGCCAGCAGTGAAGCGGCAGGGGGTGGCAATCAGCCCCAGCATTTT. This translates into CASSEAAGGGNQPQHF. Based on the CDR3 plus reference TRBV2 and TRBJ1-5, the full variable domain is EPEVTQTPSHQVTQMGQEVILRCVPISNHLYFYWYRQILGQKVEFLVSFYNNEISEKSEIFDDQFSVERPDGSNFTLKIRSTKLEDSAMYFCASSEAAGGGNQPQHFGDGTRLSIL.

The genes are TRBV5-4 and TRBJ1-2; 7 bases agree with TRBD1. Germline CDR1 SGHNT, CDR2 YYREEE (reference sequence). CDR3 length: 14 residues. V trimming: 4 bases; J trimming: 7 bases; junction bases outside the gene matches: 10. In nucleotides, the CDR3 is TGTGCCAGCAGCCAGAAGCAGGGGGGATTTGGCTACACCTTC. It yields the protein CASSQKQGGFGYTF.

CDR3 sequence reads: CASSDRVGEKLFF. The CDR3 DNA is TGCGCCAGCAGTGACAGGGTCGGCGAAAAACTGTTTTTT. The rearrangement uses TRBV10-2 and TRBJ1-4, with D tentatively TRBD1 (5 bases). CDR1 and CDR2 (germline): WSHSY, SAAADI. This CDR3 has 13 amino acids. Trimming removed 3 bases at V and 8 bases at J, with 10 bases between.

V and J are TRBV6-5 and TRBJ1-4; weak D call: TRBD1 (5 bases). V lost 4 bases and J 7 bases, leaving 13 bases between the germline ends. CDR3 length: 14 amino acids. CDR1 is MNHEY and CDR2 is SVGAGI in the germline V gene. The CDR3 region is CASSSMGGGEKLFF. CDR3 in DNA: TGTGCCAGCAGTTCGATGGGGGGGGGTGAAAAACTGTTTTTT.

The chain employs TRBV4-3 and TRBJ1-6; 7 bases align to TRBD1. Germline CDR1 reads LGHNA; CDR2 reads YSLEER. Germline trimming cut 0 bases from V and 6 bases from J; bases unmatched to any gene: 11. The CDR3 is made up of 18 amino acids. The CDR3 protein is CASSQDRSPTGPNSPLHF. CDR3 DNA: TGCGCCAGCAGCCAAGATAGGTCTCCGACAGGGCCTAATTCACCCCTCCACTTT.

The chain has TRBV5-4 and TRBJ2-5; 10 bases align to TRBD1. CDR1 and CDR2 from the germline V gene are SGHNT and YYREEE (reference sequence). V lost 4 bases and J lost 11; bases outside the gene matches: 11. CDR3 length equals 14 residues. CDR3 DNA: TGTGCCAGCAGCGGAAGACAGGGGGCGCGGGAGCAGTACTTC. Protein: CASSGRQGAREQYF.

The J gene is TRBJ2-5, the V gene TRBV28, with 9 positions matching TRBD1. J lost 0 bases, V lost 5 bases, and 7 bases had no gene match. Germline values: CDR1 MDHEN, CDR2 SYDVKM. The CDR3 loop spans 16 amino acids. The CDR3 reads CASSDGDRAYQETQYF. Written as DNA, the CDR3 is TGTGCCAGCAGTGATGGGGACAGGGCTTACCAAGAGACCCAGTACTTC.

As to this clone: Relative to the germline gene, one junction end is altered; a read error may explain this. The rearrangement uses TRBV7-7 and TRBJ1-5; 11 bases line up with TRBD1. The CDR3 runs 20 residues. Germline values: CDR1 SSHAT, CDR2 FNYEAQ (reference sequence). CDR3 in DNA: TGTGCTAGCAGCTTGGGACCGGACAGGGGGCCGGTATATAGCAATCAGCCCCAGCATTTT. Residues: CASSLGPDRGPVYSNQPQHF.

There are a few counts of this clone. The junction and the germline gene differ at one end; a read error may be behind it. The chain combines TRBV7-9 with TRBJ1-1; D gene unclear. Germline CDR1 and CDR2: SEHNR and FQNEAQ (reference sequence). The CDR3 has 14 amino acids. The CDR3 bases are TGTTCCAGCAGCTTAAGGGCGGGGAACACTGAAGCTTTCTTT. It translates to CSSSLRAGNTEAFF.

This CDR3 reads CASSEGRGLEPQHF. CDR3 in DNA: TGTGCCAGCAGTGAAGGGAGGGGGCTTGAGCCCCAGCATTTT. V usage is TRBV6-1 and J usage is TRBJ1-5; 7 positions agree with TRBD1. The V gene end was trimmed by 1 base and the J gene end by 8 bases; junction bases not matched to a gene: 5. CDR3 length equals 14 residues. CDR1 is MNHNS, CDR2 SASEGT, per germline.